This T cell receptor (beta chain) derives from a study of T-cell reconstitution after alpha-beta-depleted transplantation in children. The library targeted TCRbeta and was prepared with unique molecular identifiers. MiXCR was run by TCRdb on the PCR reads, yielding one entry per CDR3 protein. The sample contains approximately 390,000 distinct CDR3 sequences, around 9.9% of which appear only once. In its sample, this clonotype was seen a few times. Specimen: PBMCs from the stem cell graft donor, collected from the stem cell graft. This clonotype was obtained from a human donor who donated a stem cell graft to a child with acute myeloid leukemia.

This CDR3 is CASSPVAGAGNEQFF. The CDR3, as DNA: TGCGCCAGCAGCCCAGTAGCGGGGGCGGGGAATGAGCAGTTCTTC. The rearrangement uses TRBV4-3 and TRBJ2-1, with 9 bases that match TRBD2. Germline V gives CDR1 LGHNA, CDR2 YSLEER. There are 15 residues in the CDR3. J was trimmed by 7 bases and V by 4 bases; bases with no gene match: 8.